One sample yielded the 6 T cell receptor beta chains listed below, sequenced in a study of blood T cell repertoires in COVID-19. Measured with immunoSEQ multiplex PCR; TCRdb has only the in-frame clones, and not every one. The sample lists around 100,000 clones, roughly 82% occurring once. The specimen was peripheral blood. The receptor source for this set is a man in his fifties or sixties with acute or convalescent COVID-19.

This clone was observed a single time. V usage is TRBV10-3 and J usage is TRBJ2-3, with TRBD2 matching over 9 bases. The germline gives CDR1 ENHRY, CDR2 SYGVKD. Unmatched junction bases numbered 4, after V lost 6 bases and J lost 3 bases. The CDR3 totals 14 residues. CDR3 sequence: CAIRSGGNTDTQYF. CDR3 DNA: TGTGCCATCAGAAGCGGGGGGAATACAGATACGCAGTATTTT.

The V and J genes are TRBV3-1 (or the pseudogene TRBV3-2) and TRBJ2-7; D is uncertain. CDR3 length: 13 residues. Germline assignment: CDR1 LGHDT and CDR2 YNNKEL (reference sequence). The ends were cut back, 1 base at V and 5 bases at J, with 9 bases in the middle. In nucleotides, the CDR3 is TGTGCCAGCAGCCAAGGAAGCGCGAACGAGCAGTACTTC. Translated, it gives CASSQGSANEQYF.

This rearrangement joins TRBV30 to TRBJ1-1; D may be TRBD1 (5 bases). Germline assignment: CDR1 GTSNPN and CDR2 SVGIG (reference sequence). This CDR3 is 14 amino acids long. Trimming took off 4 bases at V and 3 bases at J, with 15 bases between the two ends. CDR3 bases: TGTGCCTGGATTGGACACTATAGCTACACTGAAGCTTTCTTT. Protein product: CAWIGHYSYTEAFF.

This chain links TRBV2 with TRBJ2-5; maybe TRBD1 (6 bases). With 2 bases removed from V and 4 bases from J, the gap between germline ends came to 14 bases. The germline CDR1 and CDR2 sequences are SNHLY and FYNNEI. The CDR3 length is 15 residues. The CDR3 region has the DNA TGTGCCAGCAGTGAATATACAGGGACCCCAGAGACCCAGTACTTC. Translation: CASSEYTGTPETQYF.

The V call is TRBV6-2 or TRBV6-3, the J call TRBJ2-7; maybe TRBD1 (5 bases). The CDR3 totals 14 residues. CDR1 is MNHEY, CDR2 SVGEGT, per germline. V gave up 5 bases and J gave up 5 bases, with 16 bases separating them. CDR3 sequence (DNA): TGTGCCAGCAGTCGACAGACCCTTTTGGACGAGCAGTACTTC. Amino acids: CASSRQTLLDEQYF.

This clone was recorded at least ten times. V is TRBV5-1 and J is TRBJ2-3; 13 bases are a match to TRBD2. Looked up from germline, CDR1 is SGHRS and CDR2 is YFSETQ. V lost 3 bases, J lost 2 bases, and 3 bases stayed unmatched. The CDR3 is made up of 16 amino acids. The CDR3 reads CASSSGTSGITDTQYF. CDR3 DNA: TGCGCCAGCAGCTCCGGGACTAGCGGGATCACAGATACGCAGTATTTT.